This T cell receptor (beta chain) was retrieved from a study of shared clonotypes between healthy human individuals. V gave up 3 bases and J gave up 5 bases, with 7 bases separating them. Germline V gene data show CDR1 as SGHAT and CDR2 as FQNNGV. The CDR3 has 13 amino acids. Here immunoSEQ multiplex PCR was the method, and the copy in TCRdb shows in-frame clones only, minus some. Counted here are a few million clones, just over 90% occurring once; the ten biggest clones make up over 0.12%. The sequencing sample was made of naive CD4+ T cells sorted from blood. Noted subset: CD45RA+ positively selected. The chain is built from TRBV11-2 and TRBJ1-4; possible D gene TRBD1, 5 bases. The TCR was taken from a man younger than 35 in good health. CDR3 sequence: CASSFTGNEKLFF. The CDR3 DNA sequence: TGTGCCAGCAGCTTTACAGGCAATGAAAAACTGTTTTTT. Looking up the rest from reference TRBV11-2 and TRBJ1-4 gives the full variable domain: EAGVAQSPRYKIIEKRQSVAFWCNPISGHATLYWYQQILGQGPKLLIQFQNNGVVDDSQLPKDRFSAERLKGVDSTLKIQPAKLEDSAVYLCASSFTGNEKLFFGSGTQLSVL.